This T cell receptor (beta chain) was sequenced for a study of T-cell memory formation after mild COVID-19 (dated by TCRdb to the early 2020s). Concerning the study at large: Most TCR sequence clusters were specific to one of the two donors. In two donors, T-cell clones that expanded and contracted after mild COVID-19 were tracked by sequencing TCRalpha and TCRbeta repertoires over time. Two young, previously healthy adult volunteers, one female and one male, were included in the cohort.

CDR1 and CDR2 are drawn from the germline V gene (reference sequence): DFQATT, SNEGSKA. The CDR3, cysteine through phenylalanine, is 10 amino acids long. The sequence is cut down to CDR3 DNA, 30 bases in frame from base 1. Sequencer: Illumina NovaSeq 6000. TCRalpha and TCRbeta cDNA libraries were constructed by 5'RACE with constant-segment primers, with sample barcodes and unique molecular identifiers being introduced. Trizol reagent was used to extract RNA from every sample. The libraries were amplified in two PCR steps, and the second step added a second sample barcode and Illumina TruSeq adapters. Libraries were sequenced on an Illumina NovaSeq with 2 x 150 bp paired-end reads. As for the authors' bioinformatics: With migec v1.2.7, reads were demultiplexed and then collapsed into UMI-guided consensus sequences. Using mixcr v2.1.11, UMI consensuses were aligned to TRA and TRB V and J templates and then assembled into clonotypes. Clonotypes were classified as expanded or contracted when called significant by both edgeR and NoisET, with noise models trained on biological replicates. For edgeR calls, the cutoffs were a false discovery rate-adjusted p below 0.01 and a log2 fold-change threshold of 1. As an exploratory analysis of dynamics, max-normalized trajectories of the 1000 most abundant clonotypes were examined by PCA with hierarchical clustering. The CD4 or CD8 phenotype of responding clones was assigned using the separately sequenced CD4+ and CD8+ repertoires. TCRdb itself trimmed the public reads at Q25 with fastp, ran MiXCR and retained productive beta chains. Each record represents a unique CDR3 protein, reported with the most common genes and DNA among its rows. TCRdb, rather than the study authors, made the V and J calls. This sample has fewer than 500,000 distinct CDR3 sequences in its table, and around a quarter of those were observed once. The ten largest clones capture approximately 12% of the sample.

PBMCs were isolated by Ficoll-Paque density gradient centrifugation. With regard to this clonotype: Which antigen it targets is not known. Per-base qualities were not stored, and no clone one base away is much larger.

Here is what the overall study found, with its caveats: Only a couple of mild cases were covered in the study, and larger cohorts including severe cases with pre-infection samples were considered necessary. SARS-CoV-2 specificity of the second-wave clones peaking on day 37 was not confirmed. Contracting CD4+ clones were located mainly in the CM and EM memory subsets, whereas CD8+ clones were found to be enriched in EMRA. From day 15 to 85, contracting clones showed balanced CD4/CD8 phenotypes, whereas a second wave of clones that expanded from day 15 to 37 leaned towards CD4+. Some responding clones were detected in pre-infection memory, which suggested that pre-existing cross-reactive memory T cells had joined the SARS-CoV-2 response.

Sequenced material: PBMCs or a T cell subset sorted from them (not recorded which). The receptor's source is an adult woman who had mild COVID-19 (a few samples of this study predate the infection). The sample titles of this study are shuffled in the database, so cell type and time point are left out; the donor was told from shared clones. The V and J segments used are TRBV20-1 and TRBJ1-1; no D gene call is confident. This receptor has the CDR3 CRGGRPEAFF. The DNA is TGCAGAGGCGGGAGACCTGAAGCTTTCTTT.